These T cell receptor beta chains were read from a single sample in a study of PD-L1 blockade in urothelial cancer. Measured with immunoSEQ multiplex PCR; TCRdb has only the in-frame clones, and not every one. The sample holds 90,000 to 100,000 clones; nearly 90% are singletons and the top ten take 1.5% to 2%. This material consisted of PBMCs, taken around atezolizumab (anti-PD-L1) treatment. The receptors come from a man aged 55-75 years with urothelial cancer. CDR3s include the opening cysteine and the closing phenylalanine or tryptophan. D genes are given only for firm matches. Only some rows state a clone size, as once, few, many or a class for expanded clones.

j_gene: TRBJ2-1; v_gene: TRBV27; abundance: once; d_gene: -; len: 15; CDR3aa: CASSPRSGRYNEQFF; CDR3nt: TGTGCCAGCAGTCCCCGAAGCGGCCGCTACAATGAGCAGTTCTTC
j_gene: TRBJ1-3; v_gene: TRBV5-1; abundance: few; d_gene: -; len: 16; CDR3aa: CASSPGTAVSGNTIYF; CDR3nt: TGCGCCAGCAGCCCTGGGACTGCTGTCTCTGGAAACACCATATATTTT
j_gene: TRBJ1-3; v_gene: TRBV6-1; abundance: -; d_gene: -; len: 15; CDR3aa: CASRRGTVSGNTIYF; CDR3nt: TGTGCCTCCCGAAGGGGCACCGTCTCTGGAAACACCATATATTTT
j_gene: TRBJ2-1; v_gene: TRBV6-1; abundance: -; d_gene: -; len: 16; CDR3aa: CASSELPGTPYNEQFF; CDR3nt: TGTGCCAGCAGTGAATTACCGGGGACTCCCTACAATGAGCAGTTCTTC
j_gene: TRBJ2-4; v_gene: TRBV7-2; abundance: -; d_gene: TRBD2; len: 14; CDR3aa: CASSRAGSQNIQYF; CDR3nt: TGTGCCAGCAGCCGAGCGGGGAGTCAAAACATTCAGTACTTC
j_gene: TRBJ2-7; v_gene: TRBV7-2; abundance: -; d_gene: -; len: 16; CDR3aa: CASSFLEDSLSYEQYF; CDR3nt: TGTGCCAGCAGCTTTCTGGAGGACAGCCTCTCCTACGAGCAGTACTTC
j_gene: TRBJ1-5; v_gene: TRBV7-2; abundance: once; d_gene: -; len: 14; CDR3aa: CASSLGAPPQPQHF; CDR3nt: TGTGCCAGCAGCTTAGGGGCCCCACCCCAGCCCCAGCATTTT
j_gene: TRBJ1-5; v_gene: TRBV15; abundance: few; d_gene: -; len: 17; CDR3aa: CATSRDGPPREVQPQHF; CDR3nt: TGTGCCACCAGCAGAGATGGTCCCCCCAGGGAGGTCCAGCCCCAGCATTTT
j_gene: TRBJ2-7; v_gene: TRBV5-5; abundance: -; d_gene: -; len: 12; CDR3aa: CASSLTGGEQYF; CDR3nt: TGTGCCAGCAGCTTGACCGGGGGCGAGCAGTACTTC
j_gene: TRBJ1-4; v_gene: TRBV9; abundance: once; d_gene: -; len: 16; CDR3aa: CASSVKGQGSNEKLFF; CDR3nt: TGTGCCAGCAGCGTTAAGGGCCAGGGGAGTAATGAAAAACTGTTTTTT
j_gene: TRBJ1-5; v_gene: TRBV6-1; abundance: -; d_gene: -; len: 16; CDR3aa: CASSERGRATNQPQHF; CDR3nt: TGTGCCAGCAGTGAAAGGGGCAGGGCTACCAATCAGCCCCAGCATTTT
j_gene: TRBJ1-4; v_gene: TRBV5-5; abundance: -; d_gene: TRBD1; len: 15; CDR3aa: CASSPRDRPNEKLFF; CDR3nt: TGTGCCAGCAGCCCGAGGGACAGGCCTAATGAAAAACTGTTTTTT
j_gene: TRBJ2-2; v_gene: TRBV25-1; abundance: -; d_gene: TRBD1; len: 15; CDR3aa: CASSAWTGNTGELFF; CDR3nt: TGTGCCAGCAGTGCCTGGACAGGAAACACCGGGGAGCTGTTTTTT
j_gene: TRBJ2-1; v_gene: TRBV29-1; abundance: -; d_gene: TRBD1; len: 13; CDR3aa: CSTDRGRGNEQFF; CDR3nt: TGCAGCACCGACAGGGGGCGAGGCAATGAGCAGTTCTTC
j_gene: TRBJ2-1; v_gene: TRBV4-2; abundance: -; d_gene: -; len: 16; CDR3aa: CASSQGSGIAYNEQFF; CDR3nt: TGTGCCAGCAGCCAAGGGTCGGGGATCGCCTACAATGAGCAGTTCTTC
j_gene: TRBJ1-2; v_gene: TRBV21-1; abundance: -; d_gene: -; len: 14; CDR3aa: CASGVSGDPYGYTF; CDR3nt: TGTGCCAGCGGGGTTTCAGGGGACCCCTATGGCTACACCTTC
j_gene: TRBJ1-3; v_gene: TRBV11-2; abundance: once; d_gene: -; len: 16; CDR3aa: CASRSNRRYSGNTIYF; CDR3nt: TGTGCCAGCAGATCCAACAGGCGCTACTCTGGAAACACCATATATTTT
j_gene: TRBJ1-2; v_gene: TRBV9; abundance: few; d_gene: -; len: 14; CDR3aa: CASSVGDLDYGYTF; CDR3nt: TGTGCCAGCAGCGTAGGGGACTTGGACTATGGCTACACCTTC
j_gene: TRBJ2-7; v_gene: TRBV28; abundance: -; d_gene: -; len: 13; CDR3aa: CASSLGSSYEQYF; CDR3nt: TGTGCCAGCAGTTTGGGCTCCTCCTACGAGCAGTACTTC
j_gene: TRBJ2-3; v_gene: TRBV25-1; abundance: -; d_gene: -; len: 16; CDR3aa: CASSRDLGTGTDTQYF; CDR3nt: TGTGCCAGCAGTCGAGACTTGGGGACTGGCACAGATACGCAGTATTTT
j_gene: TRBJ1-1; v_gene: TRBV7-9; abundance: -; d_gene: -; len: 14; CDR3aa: CASSSTGVNTEAFF; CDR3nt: TGTGCCAGCAGCTCTACAGGAGTGAACACTGAAGCTTTCTTT
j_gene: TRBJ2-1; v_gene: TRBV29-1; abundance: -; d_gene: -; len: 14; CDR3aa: CSVAGGRSYNEQFF; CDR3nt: TGCAGCGTTGCCGGCGGGCGCTCCTACAATGAGCAGTTCTTC
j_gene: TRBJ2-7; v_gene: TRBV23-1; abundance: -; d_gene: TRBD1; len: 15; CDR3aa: CASSQADRMGYEQYF; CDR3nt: TGCGCCAGCAGTCAGGCGGACAGGATGGGGTACGAGCAGTACTTC
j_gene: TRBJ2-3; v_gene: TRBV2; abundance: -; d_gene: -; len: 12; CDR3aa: CASSVSTDTQYF; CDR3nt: TGTGCCAGCAGTGTAAGCACAGATACGCAGTATTTT
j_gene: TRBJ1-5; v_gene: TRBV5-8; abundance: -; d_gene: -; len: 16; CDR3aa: CASSFYQGGGNQPQHF; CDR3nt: TGTGCCAGCAGCTTTTACCAGGGTGGAGGCAATCAGCCCCAGCATTTT
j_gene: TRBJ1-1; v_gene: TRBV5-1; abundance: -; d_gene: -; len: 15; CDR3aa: CASSLGGQGNTEAFF; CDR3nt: TGCGCCAGCAGCTTAGGTGGGCAGGGGAACACTGAAGCTTTCTTT
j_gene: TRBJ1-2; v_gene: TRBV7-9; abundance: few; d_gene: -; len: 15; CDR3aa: CASSQANRADYGYTF; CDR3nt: TGTGCCAGCAGCCAGGCCAACAGGGCCGACTATGGCTACACCTTC
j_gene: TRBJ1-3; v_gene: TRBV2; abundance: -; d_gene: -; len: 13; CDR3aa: CASSEKGGNTIYF; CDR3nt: TGTGCCAGCAGTGAAAAGGGGGGAAACACCATATATTTT
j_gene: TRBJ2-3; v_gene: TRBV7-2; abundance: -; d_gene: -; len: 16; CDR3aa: CASSSRLAVALDTQYF; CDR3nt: TGTGCCAGCAGCTCCCGACTGGCAGTAGCGTTAGATACGCAGTATTTT
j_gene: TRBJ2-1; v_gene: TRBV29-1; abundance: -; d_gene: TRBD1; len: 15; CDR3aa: CSVEGDSYTYNEQFF; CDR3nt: TGCAGCGTTGAGGGGGACAGTTACACCTACAATGAGCAGTTCTTC
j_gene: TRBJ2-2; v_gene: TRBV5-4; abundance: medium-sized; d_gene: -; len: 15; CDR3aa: CASSLAGLPTGELFF; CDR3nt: TGTGCCAGCAGCTTGGCGGGACTTCCCACCGGGGAGCTGTTTTTT
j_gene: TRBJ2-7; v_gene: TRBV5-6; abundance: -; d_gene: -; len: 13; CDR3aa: CASSLYRYYEQYF; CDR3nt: TGTGCCAGCAGCTTGTACAGATACTACGAGCAGTACTTC
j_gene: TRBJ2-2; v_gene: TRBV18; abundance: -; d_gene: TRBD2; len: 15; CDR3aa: CASSPILATTGELFF; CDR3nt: TGTGCCAGCTCACCAATACTAGCGACGACCGGGGAGCTGTTTTTT
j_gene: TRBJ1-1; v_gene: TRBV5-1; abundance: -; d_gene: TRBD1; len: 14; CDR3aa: CASSSGQPNTEAFF; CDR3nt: TGCGCCAGCAGCTCGGGACAGCCGAACACTGAAGCTTTCTTT
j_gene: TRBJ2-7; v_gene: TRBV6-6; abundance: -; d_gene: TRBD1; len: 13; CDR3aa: CASSRDRNYEQYF; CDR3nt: TGTGCCAGCAGCAGGGACAGAAACTACGAGCAGTACTTC
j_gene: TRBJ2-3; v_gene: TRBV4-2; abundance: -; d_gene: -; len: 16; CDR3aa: CASSQELSRYTDTQYF; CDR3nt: TGTGCCAGCAGCCAAGAGTTGTCGAGATACACAGATACGCAGTATTTT
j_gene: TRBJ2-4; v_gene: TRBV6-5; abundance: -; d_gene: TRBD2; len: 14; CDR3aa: CASSYSRSGTSLYF; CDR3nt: TGTGCCAGCAGTTACTCGCGGTCCGGGACTAGCTTGTACTTC
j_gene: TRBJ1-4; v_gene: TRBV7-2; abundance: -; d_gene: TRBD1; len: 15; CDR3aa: CASSSTGGENEKLFF; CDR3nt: TGTGCCAGCAGCTCCACAGGGGGGGAAAATGAAAAACTGTTTTTT
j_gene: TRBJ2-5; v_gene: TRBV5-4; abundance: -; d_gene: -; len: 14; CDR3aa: CASSPFGTKETQYF; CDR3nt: TGTGCCAGCAGCCCGTTCGGGACAAAAGAGACCCAGTACTTC
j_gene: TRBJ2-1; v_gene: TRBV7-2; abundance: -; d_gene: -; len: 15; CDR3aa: CASSPQGYRGDEQFF; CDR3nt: TGTGCCAGCAGCCCACAGGGTTATCGGGGCGATGAGCAGTTCTTC
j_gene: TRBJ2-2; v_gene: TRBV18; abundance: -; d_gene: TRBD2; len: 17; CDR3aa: CASSPLRLAANTGELFF; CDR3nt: TGTGCCAGCTCACCACTGAGGCTAGCGGCGAACACCGGGGAGCTGTTTTTT
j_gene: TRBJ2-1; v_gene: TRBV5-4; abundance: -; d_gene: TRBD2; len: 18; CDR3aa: CASSQGLAGGPWAGEQFF; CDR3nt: TGCGCCAGCAGCCAAGGTCTAGCGGGAGGGCCATGGGCGGGAGAGCAGTTCTTC
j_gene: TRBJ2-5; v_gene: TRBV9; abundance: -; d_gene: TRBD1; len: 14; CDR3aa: CAPYPGGINETQYF; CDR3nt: TGTGCACCATACCCAGGGGGCATCAACGAGACCCAGTACTTC
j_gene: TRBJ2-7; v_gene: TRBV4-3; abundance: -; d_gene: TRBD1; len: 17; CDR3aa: CASSQQVWDRVSYEQYF; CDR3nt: TGCGCCAGCAGCCAACAGGTATGGGACAGAGTTTCCTACGAGCAGTACTTC
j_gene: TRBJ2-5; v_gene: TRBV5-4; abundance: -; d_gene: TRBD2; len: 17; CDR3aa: CASSLGASGGLVETQYF; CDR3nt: TGTGCCAGCAGCTTGGGGGCTAGCGGGGGATTGGTGGAGACCCAGTACTTC
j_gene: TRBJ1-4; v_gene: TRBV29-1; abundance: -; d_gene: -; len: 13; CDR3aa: CSVGSREGEKLFF; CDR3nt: TGCAGCGTTGGGAGCAGGGAGGGTGAAAAACTGTTTTTT
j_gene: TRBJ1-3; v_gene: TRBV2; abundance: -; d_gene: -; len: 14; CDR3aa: CASSLQGGGNTIYF; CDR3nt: TGTGCCAGCAGTCTACAGGGTGGAGGAAACACCATATATTTT
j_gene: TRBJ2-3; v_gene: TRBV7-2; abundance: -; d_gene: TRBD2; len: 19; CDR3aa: CASSLAPSGGAYGTDTQYF; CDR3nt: TGTGCCAGCAGCTTAGCGCCTAGCGGGGGGGCGTATGGGACAGATACGCAGTATTTT
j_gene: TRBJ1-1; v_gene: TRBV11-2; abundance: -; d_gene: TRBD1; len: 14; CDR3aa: CASSSGQGGNEAFF; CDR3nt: TGTGCCAGCAGCTCTGGACAGGGAGGTAATGAAGCTTTCTTT